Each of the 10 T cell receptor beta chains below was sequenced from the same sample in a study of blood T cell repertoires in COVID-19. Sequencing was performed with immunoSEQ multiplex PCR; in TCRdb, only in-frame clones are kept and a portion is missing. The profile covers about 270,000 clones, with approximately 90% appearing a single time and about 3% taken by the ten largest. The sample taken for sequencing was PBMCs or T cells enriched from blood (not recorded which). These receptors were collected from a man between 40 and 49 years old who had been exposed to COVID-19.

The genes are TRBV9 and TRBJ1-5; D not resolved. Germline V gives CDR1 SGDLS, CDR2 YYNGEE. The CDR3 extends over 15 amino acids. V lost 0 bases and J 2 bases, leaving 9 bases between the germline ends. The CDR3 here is CASSVGGGGNQPQHF. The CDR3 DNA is TGTGCCAGCAGCGTAGGGGGAGGAGGCAATCAGCCCCAGCATTTT.

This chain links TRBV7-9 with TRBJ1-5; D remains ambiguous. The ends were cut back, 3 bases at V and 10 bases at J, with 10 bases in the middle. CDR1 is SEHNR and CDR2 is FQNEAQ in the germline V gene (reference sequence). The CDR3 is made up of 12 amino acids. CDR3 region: CASSFDQTPQHF. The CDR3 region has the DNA TGTGCCAGCAGCTTCGACCAGACACCCCAGCATTTT.

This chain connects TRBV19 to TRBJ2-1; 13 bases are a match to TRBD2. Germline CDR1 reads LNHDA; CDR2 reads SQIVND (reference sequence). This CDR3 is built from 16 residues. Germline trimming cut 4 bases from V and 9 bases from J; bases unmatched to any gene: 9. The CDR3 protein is CASSNSGTSGIGEQFF. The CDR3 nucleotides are TGTGCCAGTAGTAACTCCGGGACTAGCGGGATAGGTGAGCAGTTCTTC.

CDR3 residues: CASSPTGGRTDTQYF. CDR3 DNA sequence: TGTGCCAGCAGCCCCACAGGGGGCCGCACAGATACGCAGTATTTT. The gene calls are TRBV7-6 and TRBJ2-3; TRBD1 aligns across 9 bases. The V gene end was trimmed by 5 bases and the J gene end by 1 base; junction bases not matched to a gene: 4. Germline assignment: CDR1 SGHVS and CDR2 FNYEAQ. This CDR3 spans 15 amino acids. Filled out from reference TRBV7-6 and TRBJ2-3, the complete variable domain reads GAGVSQSPRYKVTKRGQDVALRCDPISGHVSLYWYRQALGQGPEFLTYFNYEAQQDKSGLPNDRFSAERPEGSISTLTIQRTEQRDSAMYRCASSPTGGRTDTQYFGPGTRLTVL.

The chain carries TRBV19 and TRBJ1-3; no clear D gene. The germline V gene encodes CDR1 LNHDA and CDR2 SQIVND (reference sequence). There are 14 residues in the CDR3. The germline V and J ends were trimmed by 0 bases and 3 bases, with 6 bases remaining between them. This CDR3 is CASSIDLFGNTIYF. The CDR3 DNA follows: TGTGCCAGTAGTATAGACCTGTTTGGAAACACCATATATTTT.

The CDR3 loop reads CASSPGQGRTDTQYF. CDR3 coding DNA: TGTGCCAGCTCACCCGGACAGGGCCGCACAGATACGCAGTATTTT. V usage is TRBV18 and J usage is TRBJ2-3; 8 positions agree with TRBD1. The V segment lost 3 bases and the J segment 1 base; nucleotides outside the gene matches: 3. The CDR3 is 15 residues long. Germline-derived CDR1 and CDR2 are KGHSH and LQKENI.

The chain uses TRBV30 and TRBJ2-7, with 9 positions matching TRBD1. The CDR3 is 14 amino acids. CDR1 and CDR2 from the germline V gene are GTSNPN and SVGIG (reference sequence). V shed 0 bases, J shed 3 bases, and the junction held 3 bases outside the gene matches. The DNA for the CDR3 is TGTGCCTGGAGTGTATCGGACAGGGGCTACGAGCAGTACTTC. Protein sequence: CAWSVSDRGYEQYF.

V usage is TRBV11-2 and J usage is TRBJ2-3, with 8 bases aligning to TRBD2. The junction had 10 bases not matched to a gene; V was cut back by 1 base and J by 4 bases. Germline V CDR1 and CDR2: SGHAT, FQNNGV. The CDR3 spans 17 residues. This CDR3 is CASSLGSSGSSSDTQYF. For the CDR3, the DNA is TGTGCCAGCAGCTTAGGGTCCAGCGGGAGTAGTTCAGATACGCAGTATTTT.

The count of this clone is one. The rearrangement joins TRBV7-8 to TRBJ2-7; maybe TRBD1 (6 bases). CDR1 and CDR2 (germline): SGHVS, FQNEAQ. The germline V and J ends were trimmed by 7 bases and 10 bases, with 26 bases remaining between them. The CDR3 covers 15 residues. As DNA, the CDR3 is TGTGCCAGCAACACCTATAGGGACAATAGACGCAGTCAGTACTTC. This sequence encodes CASNTYRDNRRSQYF.

CDR3 DNA sequence: TGTGCCAGCAGCAAAGTTAGGGGCGACCCCGGAGGGACCACCGGGGAGCTGTTTTTT. It is translated as CASSKVRGDPGGTTGELFF. The chain couples TRBV21-1 to TRBJ2-2; the table's TRBD2 call for D was not verified on the DNA. TRBV21-1 is tagged as a pseudogene. The CDR3 sequence is 19 residues long.